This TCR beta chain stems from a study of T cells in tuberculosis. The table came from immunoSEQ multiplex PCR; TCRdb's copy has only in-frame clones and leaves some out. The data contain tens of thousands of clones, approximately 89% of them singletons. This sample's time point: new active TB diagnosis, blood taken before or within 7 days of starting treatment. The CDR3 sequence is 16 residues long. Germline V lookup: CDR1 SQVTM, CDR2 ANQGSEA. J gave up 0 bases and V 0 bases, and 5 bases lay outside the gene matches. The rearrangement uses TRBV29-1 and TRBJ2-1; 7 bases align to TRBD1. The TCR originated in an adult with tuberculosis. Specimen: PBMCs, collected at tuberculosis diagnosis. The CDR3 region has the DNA TGCAGCGTTGAAGACCAGGACAGGAGCTCCTACAATGAGCAGTTCTTC. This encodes CSVEDQDRSSYNEQFF.